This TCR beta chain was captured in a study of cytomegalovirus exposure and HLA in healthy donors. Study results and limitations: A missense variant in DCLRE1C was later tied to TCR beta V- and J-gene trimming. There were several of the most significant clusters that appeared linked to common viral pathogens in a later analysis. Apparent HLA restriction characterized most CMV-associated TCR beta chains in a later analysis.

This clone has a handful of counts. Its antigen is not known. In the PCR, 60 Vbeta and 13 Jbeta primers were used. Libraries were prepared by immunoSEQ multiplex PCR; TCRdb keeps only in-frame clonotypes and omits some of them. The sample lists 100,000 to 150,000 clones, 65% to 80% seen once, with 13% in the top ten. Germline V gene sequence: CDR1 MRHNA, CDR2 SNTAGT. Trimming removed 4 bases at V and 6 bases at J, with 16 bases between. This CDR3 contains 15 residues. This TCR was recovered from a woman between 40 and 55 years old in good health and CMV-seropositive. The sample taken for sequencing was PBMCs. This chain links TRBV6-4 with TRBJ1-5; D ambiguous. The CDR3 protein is CASSAGVVEGQPQHF. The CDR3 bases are TGTGCCAGCAGTGCCGGGGTCGTCGAAGGTCAGCCCCAGCATTTT.